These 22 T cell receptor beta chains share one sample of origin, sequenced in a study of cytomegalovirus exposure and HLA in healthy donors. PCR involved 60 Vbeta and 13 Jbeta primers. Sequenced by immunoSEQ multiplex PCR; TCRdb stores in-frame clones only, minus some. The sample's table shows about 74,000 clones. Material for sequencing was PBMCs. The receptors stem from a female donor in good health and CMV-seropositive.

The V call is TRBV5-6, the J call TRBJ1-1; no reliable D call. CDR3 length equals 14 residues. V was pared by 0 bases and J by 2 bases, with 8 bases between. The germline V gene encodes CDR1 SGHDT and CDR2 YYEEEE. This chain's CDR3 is CASSLGAGNTEAFF. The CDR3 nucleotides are TGTGCCAGCAGCTTGGGGGCAGGTAACACTGAAGCTTTCTTT.

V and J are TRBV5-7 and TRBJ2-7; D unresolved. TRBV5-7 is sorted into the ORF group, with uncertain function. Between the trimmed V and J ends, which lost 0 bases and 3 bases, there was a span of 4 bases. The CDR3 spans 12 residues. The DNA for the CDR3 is TGTGCCAGCAGCTTGGACGGCTACGAGCAGTACTTC. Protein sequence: CASSLDGYEQYF.

As DNA, the CDR3 is TGTGCCAGTAGTGTTCCCGGGACAGGGGCTTTCTTT. As protein: CASSVPGTGAFF. V and J are TRBV19 and TRBJ1-1; 9 bases line up with TRBD1. The CDR3 is 12 amino acids. V dropped 5 bases and J dropped 11; count of bases not matched to a gene: 6. The germline gives CDR1 LNHDA, CDR2 SQIVND (reference sequence).

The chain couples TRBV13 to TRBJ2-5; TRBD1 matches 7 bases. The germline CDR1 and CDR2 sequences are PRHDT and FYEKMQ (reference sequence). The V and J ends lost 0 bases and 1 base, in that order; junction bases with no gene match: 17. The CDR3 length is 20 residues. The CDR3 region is CASSLGPQRNRGYPQETQYF. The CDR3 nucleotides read TGTGCCAGCAGCTTAGGCCCCCAACGTAACAGGGGCTACCCCCAAGAGACCCAGTACTTC.

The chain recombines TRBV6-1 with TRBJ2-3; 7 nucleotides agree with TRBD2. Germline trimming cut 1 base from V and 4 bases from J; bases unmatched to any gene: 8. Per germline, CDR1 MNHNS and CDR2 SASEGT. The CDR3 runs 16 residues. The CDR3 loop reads CASSEVSRSGADTQYF. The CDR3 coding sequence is TGTGCCAGCAGTGAAGTCTCACGGAGCGGGGCAGATACGCAGTATTTT.

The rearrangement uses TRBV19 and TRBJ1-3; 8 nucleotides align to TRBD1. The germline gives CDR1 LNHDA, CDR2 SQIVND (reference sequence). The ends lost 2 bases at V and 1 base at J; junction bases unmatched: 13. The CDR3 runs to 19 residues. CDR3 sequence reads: CASSISLPGQGRSGNTIYF. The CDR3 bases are TGTGCCAGTAGTATATCCCTCCCTGGACAGGGAAGATCTGGAAACACCATATATTTT.

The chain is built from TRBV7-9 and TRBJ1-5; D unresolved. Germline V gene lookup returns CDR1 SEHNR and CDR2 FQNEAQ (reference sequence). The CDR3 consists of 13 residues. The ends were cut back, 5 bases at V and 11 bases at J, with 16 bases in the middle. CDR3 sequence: CASSPRGWGTQHF. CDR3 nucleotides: TGTGCCAGCAGCCCCAGAGGGTGGGGAACCCAGCATTTT.

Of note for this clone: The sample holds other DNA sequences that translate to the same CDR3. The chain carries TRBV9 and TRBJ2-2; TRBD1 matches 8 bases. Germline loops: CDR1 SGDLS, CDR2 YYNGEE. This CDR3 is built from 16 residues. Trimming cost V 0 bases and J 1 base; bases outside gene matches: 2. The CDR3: CASSVGGTGNTGELFF. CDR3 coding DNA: TGTGCCAGCAGCGTAGGCGGGACAGGGAACACCGGGGAGCTGTTTTTT.

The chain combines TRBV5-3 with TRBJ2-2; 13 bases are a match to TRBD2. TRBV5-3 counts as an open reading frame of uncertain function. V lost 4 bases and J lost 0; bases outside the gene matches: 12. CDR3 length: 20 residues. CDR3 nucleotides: TGTGCCAGAAGCCCCTATACTAGCGGGGGGGAACAAACGAACACCGGGGAGCTGTTTTTT. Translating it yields CARSPYTSGGEQTNTGELFF.

The CDR3 DNA reads as TGCGCCAGCAGCGGACATACGGGGACAGGGGCGTTAAATCAGCCCCAGCATTTT. It specifies CASSGHTGTGALNQPQHF. The chain links TRBV4-1 to TRBJ1-5, with TRBD1 matching 10 bases. This CDR3 is 18 amino acids long. Germline CDR1 and CDR2: MGHRA and YSYEKL. With 5 bases clipped from V and 4 bases from J, the junction kept 14 bases outside the gene matches.

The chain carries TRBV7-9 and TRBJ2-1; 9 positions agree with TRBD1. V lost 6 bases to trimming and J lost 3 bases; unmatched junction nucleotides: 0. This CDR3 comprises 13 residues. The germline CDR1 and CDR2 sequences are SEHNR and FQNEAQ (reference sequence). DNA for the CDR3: TGTGCCAGCAGGACAGGGGGCTACAATGAGCAGTTCTTC. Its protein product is CASRTGGYNEQFF.

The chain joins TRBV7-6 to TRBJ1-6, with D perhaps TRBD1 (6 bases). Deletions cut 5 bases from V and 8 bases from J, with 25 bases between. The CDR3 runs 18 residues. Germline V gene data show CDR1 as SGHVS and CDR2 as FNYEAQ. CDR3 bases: TGTGCCAGCAGCCCCCTTGGGCTGCTGACCCCAGGGGATTCACCCCTCCACTTT. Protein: CASSPLGLLTPGDSPLHF.

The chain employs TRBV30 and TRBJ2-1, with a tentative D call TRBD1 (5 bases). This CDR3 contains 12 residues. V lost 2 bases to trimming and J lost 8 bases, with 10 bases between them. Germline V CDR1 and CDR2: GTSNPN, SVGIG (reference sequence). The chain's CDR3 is CAWSIRAYEQFF. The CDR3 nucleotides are TGTGCCTGGAGTATCAGGGCCTATGAGCAGTTCTTC.

As DNA, the CDR3 is TGTGCCAGCACCCCCCGGGGGGCGTCTGGAAACACCATATATTTT. Its protein is CASTPRGASGNTIYF. The chain couples TRBV6-5 to TRBJ1-3; perhaps TRBD1 as D (6 bases). The CDR3 has 15 residues. With 7 bases removed from V and 1 base from J, the gap between germline ends came to 14 bases. Germline CDR1 reads MNHEY; CDR2 reads SVGAGI.

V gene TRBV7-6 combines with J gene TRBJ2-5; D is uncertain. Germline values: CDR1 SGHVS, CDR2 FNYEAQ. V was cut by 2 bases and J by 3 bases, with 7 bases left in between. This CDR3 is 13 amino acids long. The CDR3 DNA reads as TGTGCCAGCAGCTTATTCAGTAAAGAGACCCAGTACTTC. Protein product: CASSLFSKETQYF.

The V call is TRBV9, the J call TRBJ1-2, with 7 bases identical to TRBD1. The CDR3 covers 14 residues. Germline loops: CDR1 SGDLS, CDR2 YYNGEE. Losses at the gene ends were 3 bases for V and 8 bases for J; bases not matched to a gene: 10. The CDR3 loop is CASSAREGAGGYTF. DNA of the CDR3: TGTGCCAGCAGCGCCCGGGAGGGGGCGGGCGGCTACACCTTC. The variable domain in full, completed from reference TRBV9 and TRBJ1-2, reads DSGVTQTPKHLITATGQRVTLRCSPRSGDLSVYWYQQSLDQGLQFLIQYYNGEERAKGNILERFSAQQFPDLHSELNLSSLELGDSALYFCASSAREGAGGYTFGSGTRLTVV.

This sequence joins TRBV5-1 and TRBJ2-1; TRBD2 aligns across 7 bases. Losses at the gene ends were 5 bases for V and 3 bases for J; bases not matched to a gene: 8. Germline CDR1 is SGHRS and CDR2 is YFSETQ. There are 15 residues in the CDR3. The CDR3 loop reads CASSPGGSGYNEQFF. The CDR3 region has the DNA TGCGCCAGCAGTCCCGGGGGGAGCGGCTACAATGAGCAGTTCTTC.

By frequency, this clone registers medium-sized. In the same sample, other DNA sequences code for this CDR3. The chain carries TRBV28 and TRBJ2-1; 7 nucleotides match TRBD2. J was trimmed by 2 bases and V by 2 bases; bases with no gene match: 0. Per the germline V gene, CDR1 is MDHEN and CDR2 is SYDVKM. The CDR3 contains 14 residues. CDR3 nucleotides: TGTGCCAGCAGTTTAAGCGGGACCTACAATGAGCAGTTCTTC. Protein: CASSLSGTYNEQFF.

CDR3 sequence: CASSPGTVYEQYF. DNA of the CDR3: TGTGCCAGCTCACCCGGGACAGTCTACGAGCAGTACTTC. The genes are TRBV18 and TRBJ2-7; 7 bases map to TRBD1. The CDR3 extends over 13 amino acids. Germline-derived CDR1 and CDR2 are KGHSH and LQKENI. The V gene end was trimmed by 3 bases and the J gene end by 3 bases; junction bases not matched to a gene: 2.

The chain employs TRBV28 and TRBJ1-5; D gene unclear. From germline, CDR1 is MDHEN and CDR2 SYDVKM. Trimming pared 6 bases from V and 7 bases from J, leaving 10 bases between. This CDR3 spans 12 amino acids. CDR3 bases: TGTGCCAGCAGATTGGTGGGCCAGCCCCAGCATTTT. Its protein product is CASRLVGQPQHF.

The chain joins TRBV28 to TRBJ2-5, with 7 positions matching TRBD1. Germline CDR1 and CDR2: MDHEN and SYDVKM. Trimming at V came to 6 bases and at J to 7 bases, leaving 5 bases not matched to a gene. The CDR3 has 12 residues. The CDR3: CASSFGDRTQYF. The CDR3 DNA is TGTGCCAGCAGCTTTGGGGACAGGACCCAGTACTTC.

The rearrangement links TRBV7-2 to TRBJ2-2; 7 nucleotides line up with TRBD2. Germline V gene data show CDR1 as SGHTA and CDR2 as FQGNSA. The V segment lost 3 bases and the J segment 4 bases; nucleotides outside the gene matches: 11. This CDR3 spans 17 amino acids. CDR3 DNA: TGTGCCAGCAGCTTGCGCCCGTTGGGGGGGGGCACCGGGGAGCTGTTTTTT. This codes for CASSLRPLGGGTGELFF. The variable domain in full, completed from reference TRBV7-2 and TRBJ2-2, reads GAGVSQSPSNKVTEKGKDVELRCDPISGHTALYWYRQSLGQGLEFLIYFQGNSAPDKSGLPSDRFSAERTGGSVSTLTIQRTQQEDSAVYLCASSLRPLGGGTGELFFGEGSRLTVL.